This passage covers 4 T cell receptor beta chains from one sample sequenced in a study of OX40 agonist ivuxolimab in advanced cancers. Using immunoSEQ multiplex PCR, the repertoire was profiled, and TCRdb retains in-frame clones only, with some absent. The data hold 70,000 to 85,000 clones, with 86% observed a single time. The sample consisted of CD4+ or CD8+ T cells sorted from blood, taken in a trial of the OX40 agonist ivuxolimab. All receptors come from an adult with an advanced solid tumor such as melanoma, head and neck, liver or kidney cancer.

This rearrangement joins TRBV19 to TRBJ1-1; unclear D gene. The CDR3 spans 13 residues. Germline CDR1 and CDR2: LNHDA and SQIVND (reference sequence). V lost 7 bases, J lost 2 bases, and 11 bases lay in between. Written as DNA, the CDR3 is TGTGCCAGTACCCTCCTCGACAACACTGAAGCTTTCTTT. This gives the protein CASTLLDNTEAFF.

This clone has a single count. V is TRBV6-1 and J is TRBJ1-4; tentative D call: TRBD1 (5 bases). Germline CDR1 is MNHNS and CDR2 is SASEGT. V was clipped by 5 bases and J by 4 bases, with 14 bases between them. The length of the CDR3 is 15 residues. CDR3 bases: TGTGCCAGCAGTAATACCCAGGGTCTTAATGAAAAACTGTTTTTT. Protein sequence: CASSNTQGLNEKLFF.

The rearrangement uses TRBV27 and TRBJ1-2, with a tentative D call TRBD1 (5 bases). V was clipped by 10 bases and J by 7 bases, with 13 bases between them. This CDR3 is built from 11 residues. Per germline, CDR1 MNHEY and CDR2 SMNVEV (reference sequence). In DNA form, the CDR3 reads TGTGCCACGCACGGGGGGTCTGGCTACACCTTC. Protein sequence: CATHGGSGYTF.

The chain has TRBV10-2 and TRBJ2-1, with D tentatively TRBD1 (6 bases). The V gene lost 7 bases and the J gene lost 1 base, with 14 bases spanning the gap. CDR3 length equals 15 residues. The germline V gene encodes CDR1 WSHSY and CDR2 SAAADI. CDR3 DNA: TGCGCCAGCATCGCCCTAGGGGGTTCCTACAATGAGCAGTTCTTC. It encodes CASIALGGSYNEQFF.